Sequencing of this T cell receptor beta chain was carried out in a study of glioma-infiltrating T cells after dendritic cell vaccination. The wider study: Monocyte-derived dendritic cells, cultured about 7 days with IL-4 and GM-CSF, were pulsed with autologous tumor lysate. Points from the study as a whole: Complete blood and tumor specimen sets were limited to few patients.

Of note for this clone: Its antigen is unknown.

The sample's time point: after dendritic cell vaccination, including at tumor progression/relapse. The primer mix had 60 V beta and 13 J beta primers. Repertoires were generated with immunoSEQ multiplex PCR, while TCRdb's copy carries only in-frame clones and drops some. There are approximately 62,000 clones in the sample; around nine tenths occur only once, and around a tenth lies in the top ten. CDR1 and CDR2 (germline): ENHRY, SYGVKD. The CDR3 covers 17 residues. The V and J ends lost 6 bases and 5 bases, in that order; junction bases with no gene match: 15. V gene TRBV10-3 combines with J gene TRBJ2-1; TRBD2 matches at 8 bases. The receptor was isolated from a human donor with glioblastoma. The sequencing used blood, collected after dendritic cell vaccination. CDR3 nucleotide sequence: TGTGCCATCAGGGAAGCGGGGTTTCGCGGGGGGAACAATGAGCAGTTCTTC. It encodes CAIREAGFRGGNNEQFF.